Sequencing of this T cell receptor beta chain was carried out in a study of cytomegalovirus exposure and HLA in healthy donors. With regard to this clone: The antigen remains undetermined.

The length of the CDR3 is 13 residues. The germline gives CDR1 KGHSH, CDR2 LQKENI. V lost 6 bases and J lost 1, with 9 bases in between. Whole-study results and caveats: It was confirmed in vitro that a few of the CMV-associated chains were specific for CMV antigens.

13 Jbeta primers and 60 Vbeta primers were used for the PCR. TCRdb's table, derived via immunoSEQ multiplex PCR, lists solely in-frame clones and lacks some. The repertoire consists of about 110,000 clones, with approximately 70% occurring once and the leading ten covering about 8.4%. The sequenced material came from PBMCs. The chain joins TRBV18 to TRBJ2-5; a weak D match, TRBD1 (6 bases). The TCR was taken from a man aged 35-49 years in good health and CMV-seronegative. CDR3 residues: CASSGTSQETQYF. The CDR3 coding sequence is TGTGCCAGCTCGGGGACATCCCAAGAGACCCAGTACTTC.